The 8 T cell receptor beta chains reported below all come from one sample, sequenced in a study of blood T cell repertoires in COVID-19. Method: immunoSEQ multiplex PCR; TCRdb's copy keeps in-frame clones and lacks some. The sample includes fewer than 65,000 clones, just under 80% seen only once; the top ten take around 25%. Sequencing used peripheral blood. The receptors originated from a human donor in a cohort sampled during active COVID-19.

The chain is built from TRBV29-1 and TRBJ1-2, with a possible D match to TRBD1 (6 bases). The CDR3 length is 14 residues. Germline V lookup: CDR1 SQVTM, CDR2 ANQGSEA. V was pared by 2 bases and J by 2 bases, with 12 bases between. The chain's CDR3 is CSVELVGGNYGYTF. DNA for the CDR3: TGCAGCGTTGAACTCGTAGGGGGAAACTATGGCTACACCTTC.

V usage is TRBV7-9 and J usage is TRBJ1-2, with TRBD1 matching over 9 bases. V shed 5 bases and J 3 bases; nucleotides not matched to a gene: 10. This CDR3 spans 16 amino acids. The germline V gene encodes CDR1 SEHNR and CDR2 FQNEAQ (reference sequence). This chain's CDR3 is CASSPGRDREDYGYTF. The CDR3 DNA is TGTGCCAGCAGCCCAGGCCGGGACAGGGAGGACTATGGCTACACCTTC.

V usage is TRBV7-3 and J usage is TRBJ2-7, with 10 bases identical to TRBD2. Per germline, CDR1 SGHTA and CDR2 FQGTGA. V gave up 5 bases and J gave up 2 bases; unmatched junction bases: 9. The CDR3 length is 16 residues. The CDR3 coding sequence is TGTGCCAGCAGCCCGACTAGCGGGTCTCCCACCTACGAGCAGTACTTC. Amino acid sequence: CASSPTSGSPTYEQYF.

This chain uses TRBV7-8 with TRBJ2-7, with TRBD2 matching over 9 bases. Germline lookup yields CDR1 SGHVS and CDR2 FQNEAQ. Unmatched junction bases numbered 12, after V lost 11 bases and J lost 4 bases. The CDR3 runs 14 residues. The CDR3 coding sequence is TGTGCCTCAACCAGGCTAGCGGGATCTTACGAGCAGTACTTC. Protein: CASTRLAGSYEQYF.

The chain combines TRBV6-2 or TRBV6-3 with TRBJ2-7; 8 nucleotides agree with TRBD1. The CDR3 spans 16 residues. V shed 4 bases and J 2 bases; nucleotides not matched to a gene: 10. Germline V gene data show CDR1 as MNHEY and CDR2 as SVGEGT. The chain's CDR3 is CASSSLGTGQTYEQYF. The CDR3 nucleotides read TGTGCCAGCAGTTCCCTCGGGACAGGTCAGACCTACGAGCAGTACTTC.

The DNA of the CDR3 is TGTGCCAGCAGCTTGGACCTAGCGGGGGGCAGGTGGTATTTT. Translating gives CASSLDLAGGRWYF. The V call is TRBV5-4, the J call TRBJ2-3, with 11 positions matching TRBD2. The CDR3 is 14 residues long. Trimming took 0 bases from V and 14 from J; bases not matched to a gene: 8. Germline CDR1 reads SGHNT; CDR2 reads YYREEE (reference sequence).

The CDR3: CAWGRQGAGLQQYF. In DNA, the CDR3 is TGTGCCTGGGGCCGACAGGGGGCGGGTCTACAGCAGTACTTC. The genes are TRBV30 and TRBJ2-7; 10 bases agree with TRBD1. Germline CDR1 and CDR2: GTSNPN and SVGIG (reference sequence). The CDR3 consists of 14 residues. V dropped 5 bases and J dropped 8; count of bases not matched to a gene: 12.

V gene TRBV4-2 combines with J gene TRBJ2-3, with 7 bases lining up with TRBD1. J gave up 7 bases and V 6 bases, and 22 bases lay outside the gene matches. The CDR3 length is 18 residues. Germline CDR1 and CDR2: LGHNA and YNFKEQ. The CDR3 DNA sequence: TGTGCCAGCAGTCCCGCCCTGACAGGGCAAGGTCCAGGGTATACGCAGTATTTT. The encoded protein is CASSPALTGQGPGYTQYF.